This T cell receptor (beta chain) was observed in a study of vaccination effects on CD4 cells after COVID-19. Study-level information: As their vaccination, participants received two doses of either BNT162b2 or mRNA-1273.

Expansion with viral peptide pools was applied to antigen-specific CD4+ T cells by the ViraFEST assay prior to sequencing. Subsequent to less than eleven days of culture, CD4+ T cells were isolated. Vaccinees lacked prior SARS-CoV-2 infection and tested negative for nucleocapsid antibodies. Cells had half their medium changed to IL-2 medium on days 3 and 7. Regarding this clone: The antigen is undetermined.

Overall study results and limits: Convalescent patients numbered few in the study; early post-infection timepoints were missing entirely. Marked clonal contraction of infection- and vaccine-induced clones was seen late after vaccination.

The method was immunoSEQ multiplex PCR; TCRdb's version includes in-frame clones alone and lacks a portion of them. Of 20,000 or so clones detected, roughly three quarters appear once; the ten largest clones hold around 10%. Germline V gene data show CDR1 as MGHRA and CDR2 as YSYEKL. This CDR3 has 18 residues. Trimming at V came to 4 bases and at J to 2 bases, leaving 11 bases not matched to a gene. This TCR came from a human donor who received a COVID-19 vaccine. This rearrangement joins TRBV4-1 to TRBJ1-4; 9 bases are shared with TRBD1. The sample consisted of CD4+ T cells from PBMCs cultured with HCoV-NL63 spike peptides, taken before COVID-19 vaccination. DNA of the CDR3: TGCGCCAGCAGCCGACCCAAGGGGACAGGGAAGACTAATGAAAAACTGTTTTTT. Protein sequence: CASSRPKGTGKTNEKLFF.